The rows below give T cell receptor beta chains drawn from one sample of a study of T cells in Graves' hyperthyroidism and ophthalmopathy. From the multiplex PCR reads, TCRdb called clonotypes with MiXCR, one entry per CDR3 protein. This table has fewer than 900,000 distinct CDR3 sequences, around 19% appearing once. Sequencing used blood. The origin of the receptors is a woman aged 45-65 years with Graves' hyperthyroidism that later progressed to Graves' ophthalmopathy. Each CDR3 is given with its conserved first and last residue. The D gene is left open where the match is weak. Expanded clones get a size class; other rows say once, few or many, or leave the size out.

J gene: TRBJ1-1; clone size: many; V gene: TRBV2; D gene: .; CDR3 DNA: TGTGCCAGCAGTAACATACTGGCTTTCTTT; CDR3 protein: CASSNILAFF
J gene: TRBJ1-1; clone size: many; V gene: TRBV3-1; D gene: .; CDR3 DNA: TGTGCCAGCAGCCGGGGCACTTCGATTTGGACTGAAGCTTTCTTT; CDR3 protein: CASSRGTSIWTEAFF
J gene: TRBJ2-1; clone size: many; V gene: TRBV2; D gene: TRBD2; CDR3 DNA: TGTGCCAGCAGTGAAGCGTTTGCGGGGGAATACAATGAGCAGTTCTTC; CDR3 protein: CASSEAFAGEYNEQFF
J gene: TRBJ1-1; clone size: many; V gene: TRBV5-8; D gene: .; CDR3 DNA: TGTGCCAGCAGCTTAAAAGCTTTCTTT; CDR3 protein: CASSLKAFF
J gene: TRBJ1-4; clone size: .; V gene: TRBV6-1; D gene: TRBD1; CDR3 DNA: TGTGCCAGCAGGATAGACAGGGGGCAAGAAAAACTGTTTTTT; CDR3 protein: CASRIDRGQEKLFF
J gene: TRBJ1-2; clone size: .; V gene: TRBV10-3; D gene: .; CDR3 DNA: TGTGCCATCAGTGAGTCGAATCCGACAGCCTATGGCTACACCTTC; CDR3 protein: CAISESNPTAYGYTF
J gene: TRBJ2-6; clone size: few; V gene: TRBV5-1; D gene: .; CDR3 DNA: TGCGCCAGCAGCTTGGTAGACAGGCTCTCTGGGGCCAACGCCCTGACTTTC; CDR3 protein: CASSLVDRLSGANALTF
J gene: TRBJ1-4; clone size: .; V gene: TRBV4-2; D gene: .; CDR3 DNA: TGTGCCAGCAGCCAAGAAGAGGTTCGGGGTAGGCTCGAGAATGAAAAACTGTTTTTT; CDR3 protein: CASSQEEVRGRLENEKLFF
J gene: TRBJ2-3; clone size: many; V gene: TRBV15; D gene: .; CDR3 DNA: TGTGCCACCAGCAGAGATAAGCGGAGTCTGGATACGCAGTATTTT; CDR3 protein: CATSRDKRSLDTQYF
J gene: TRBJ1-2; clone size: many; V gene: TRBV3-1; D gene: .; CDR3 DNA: TGTGCCAGCAGCCAAGGGCTGGCTGGCTACACCTTC; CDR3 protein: CASSQGLAGYTF
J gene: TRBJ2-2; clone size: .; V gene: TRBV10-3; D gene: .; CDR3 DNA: TGTGCCATCAATAGCAGCCCTTCGTCCGGGGAGCTGTTTTTT; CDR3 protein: CAINSSPSSGELFF
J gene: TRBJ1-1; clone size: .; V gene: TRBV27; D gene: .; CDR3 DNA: TGTGCCAGCAGTTTATTTGGACAGATGAACACTGAAGCTTTCTTT; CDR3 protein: CASSLFGQMNTEAFF
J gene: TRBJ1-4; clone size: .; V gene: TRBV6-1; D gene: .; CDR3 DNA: TGTGCCAGCAGTGAAGTGGTGGGGGCGCCGGCTAATGAAAAACTGTTTTTT; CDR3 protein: CASSEVVGAPANEKLFF
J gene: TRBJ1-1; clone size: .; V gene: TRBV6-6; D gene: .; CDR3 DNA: TGTGCCAGCAGTTACGGTCGGGAAATGAACACTGAAGCTTTCTTT; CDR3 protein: CASSYGREMNTEAFF
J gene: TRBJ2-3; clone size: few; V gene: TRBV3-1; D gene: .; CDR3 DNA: TGTGCCAGCAGCCAAGCGCAACTCGCCGGAGATACGCAGTATTTT; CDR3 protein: CASSQAQLAGDTQYF
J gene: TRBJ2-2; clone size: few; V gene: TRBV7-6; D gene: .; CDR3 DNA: TGTGCCAGCAGCTCCCCTGGGACGTCCGGGGAGCTGTTTTTT; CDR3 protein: CASSSPGTSGELFF
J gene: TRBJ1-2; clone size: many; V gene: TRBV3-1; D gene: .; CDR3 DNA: TGTGCCAGCAGCCAAGATGGACAAGCCCATGGCTACACCTTC; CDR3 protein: CASSQDGQAHGYTF
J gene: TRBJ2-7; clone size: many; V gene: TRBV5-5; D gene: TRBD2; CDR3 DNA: TGTGCCAGCAGCCCCGCCGGGACTACGTACGAGCAGTACTTC; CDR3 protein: CASSPAGTTYEQYF
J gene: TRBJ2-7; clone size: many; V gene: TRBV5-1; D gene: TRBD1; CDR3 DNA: TGCGCCAGCAGCTACGACAGGGACGTAGGCTACGAGCAGTACTTC; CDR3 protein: CASSYDRDVGYEQYF
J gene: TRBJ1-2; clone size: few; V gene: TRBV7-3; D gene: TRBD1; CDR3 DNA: TGTGCCAGCAGCCAAGGGCAGGGGGCAGTGGTTGGCTACACCTTC; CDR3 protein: CASSQGQGAVVGYTF